This T cell receptor beta chain comes out of a study of beta chain features in type 1 diabetes. This CDR3 comprises 19 residues. V gave up 2 bases and J gave up 4 bases; unmatched junction bases: 18. Expressed TCRB transcripts were sequenced, since all the RNA that had been isolated was reverse transcribed. The assay was immunoSEQ multiplex PCR, and TCRdb's table has in-frame clones only and misses some. Among about 410,000 clones listed, approximately 15% were seen once. V gene TRBV23-1 combines with J gene TRBJ1-2; TRBD1 matches 8 bases. TRBV23-1 is given ORF status, its function remaining uncertain. Specimen: naive CD4+ T cells from blood. The sequence derives from a man aged 30 to 39 in good health. The CDR3 DNA reads TGCGCCAGCAGTCAAGACATCCCGGGACAGGATGGTACGGGCTATGGCTACACCTTC. Its translation: CASSQDIPGQDGTGYGYTF.